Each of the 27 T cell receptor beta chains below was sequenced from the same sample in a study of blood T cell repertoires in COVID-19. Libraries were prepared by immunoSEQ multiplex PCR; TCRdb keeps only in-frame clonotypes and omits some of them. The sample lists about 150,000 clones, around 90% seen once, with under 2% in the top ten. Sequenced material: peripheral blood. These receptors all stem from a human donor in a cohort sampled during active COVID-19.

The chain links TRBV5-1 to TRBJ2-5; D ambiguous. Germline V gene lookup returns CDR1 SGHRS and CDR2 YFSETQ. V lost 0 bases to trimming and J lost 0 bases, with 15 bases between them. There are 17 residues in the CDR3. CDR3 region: CASSLEVPVGYQETQYF. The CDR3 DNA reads TGCGCCAGCAGCTTGGAAGTTCCGGTCGGGTACCAAGAGACCCAGTACTTC.

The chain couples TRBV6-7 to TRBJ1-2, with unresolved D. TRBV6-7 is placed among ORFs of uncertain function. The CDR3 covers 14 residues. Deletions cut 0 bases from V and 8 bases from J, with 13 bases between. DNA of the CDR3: TGTGCCAGCAGTTACTCGACCCAACTGGAGGGCTACACCTTC. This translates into CASSYSTQLEGYTF.

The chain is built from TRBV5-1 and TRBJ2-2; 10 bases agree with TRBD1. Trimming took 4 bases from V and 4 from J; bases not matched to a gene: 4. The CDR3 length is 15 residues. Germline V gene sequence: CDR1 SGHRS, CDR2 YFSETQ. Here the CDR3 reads CASSRGTGATGELFF. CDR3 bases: TGCGCCAGCAGCCGCGGGACAGGGGCCACCGGGGAGCTGTTTTTT. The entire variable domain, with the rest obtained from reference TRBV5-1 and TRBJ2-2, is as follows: KAGVTQTPRYLIKTRGQQVTLSCSPISGHRSVSWYQQTPGQGLQFLFEYFSETQRNKGNFPGRFSGRQFSNSRSEMNVSTLELGDSALYLCASSRGTGATGELFFGEGSRLTVL.

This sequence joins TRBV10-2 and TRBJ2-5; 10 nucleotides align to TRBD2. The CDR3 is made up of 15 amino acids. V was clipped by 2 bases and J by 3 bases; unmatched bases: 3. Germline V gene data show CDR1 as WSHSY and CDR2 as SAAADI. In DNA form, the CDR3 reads TGCGCCAGCAGTGAGACTAGCGGGGCTGAAGAGACCCAGTACTTC. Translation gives CASSETSGAEETQYF.

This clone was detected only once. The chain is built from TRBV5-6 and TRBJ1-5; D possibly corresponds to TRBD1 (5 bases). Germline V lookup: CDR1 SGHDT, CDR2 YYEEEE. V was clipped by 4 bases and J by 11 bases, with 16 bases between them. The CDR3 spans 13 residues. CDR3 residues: CASSGYRQGAQHF. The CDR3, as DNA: TGTGCCAGCAGCGGTTACAGGCAAGGGGCCCAGCATTTT.

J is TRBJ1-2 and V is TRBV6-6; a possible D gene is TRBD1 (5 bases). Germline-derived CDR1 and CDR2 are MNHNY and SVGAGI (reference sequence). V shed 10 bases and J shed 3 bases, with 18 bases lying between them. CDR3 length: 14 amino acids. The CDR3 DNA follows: TGTGCCACCGCCCGTACCGGGACTGACTATGGCTACACCTTC. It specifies CATARTGTDYGYTF.

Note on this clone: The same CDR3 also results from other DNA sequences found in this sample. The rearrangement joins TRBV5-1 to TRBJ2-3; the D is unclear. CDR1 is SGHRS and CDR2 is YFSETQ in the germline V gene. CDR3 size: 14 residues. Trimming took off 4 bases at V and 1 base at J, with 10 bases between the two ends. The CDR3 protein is CASSLLAGTDTQYF. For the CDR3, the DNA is TGCGCCAGCAGCCTCCTTGCGGGCACAGATACGCAGTATTTT.

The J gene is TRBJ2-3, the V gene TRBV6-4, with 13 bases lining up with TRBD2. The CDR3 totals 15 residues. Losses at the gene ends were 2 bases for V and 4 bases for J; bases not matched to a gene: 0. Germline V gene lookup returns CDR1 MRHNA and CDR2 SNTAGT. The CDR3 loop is CASSDGTSGADTQYF. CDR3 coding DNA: TGTGCCAGCAGTGACGGGACTAGCGGGGCAGATACGCAGTATTTT.

The CDR3, as DNA: TGTGCCAGTAGTCCCGGAGAGTACTCTGGAAACACCATATATTTT. Translated: CASSPGEYSGNTIYF. This chain connects TRBV19 to TRBJ1-3; the D is unclear. The CDR3 has 15 residues. Germline V gene data show CDR1 as LNHDA and CDR2 as SQIVND (reference sequence). V was clipped by 5 bases and J by 0 bases, with 11 bases between them.

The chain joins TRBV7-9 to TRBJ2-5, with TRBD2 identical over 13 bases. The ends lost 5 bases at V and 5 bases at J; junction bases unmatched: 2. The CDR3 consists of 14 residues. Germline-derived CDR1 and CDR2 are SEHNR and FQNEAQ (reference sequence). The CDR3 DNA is TGTGCCAGCAGCCAGGGACTAGCGGGGGAGACCCAGTACTTC. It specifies CASSQGLAGETQYF.

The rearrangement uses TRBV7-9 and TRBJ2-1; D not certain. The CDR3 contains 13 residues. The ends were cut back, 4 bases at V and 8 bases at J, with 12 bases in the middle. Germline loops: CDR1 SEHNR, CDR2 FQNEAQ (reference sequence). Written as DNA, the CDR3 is TGTGCCAGCAGCTCCTACTTGGGCGATGAGCAGTTCTTC. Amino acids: CASSSYLGDEQFF.

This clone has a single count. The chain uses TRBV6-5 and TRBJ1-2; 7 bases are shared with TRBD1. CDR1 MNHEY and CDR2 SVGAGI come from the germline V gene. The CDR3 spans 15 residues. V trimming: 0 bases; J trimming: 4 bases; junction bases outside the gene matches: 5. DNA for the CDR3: TGTGCCAGCAGTTACTCCTTGACAGGGATCTATGGCTACACCTTC. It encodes CASSYSLTGIYGYTF.

CDR3 sequence reads: CASSPRQWREQYF. The CDR3 region has the DNA TGTGCCAGCAGCCCCCGACAGTGGAGAGAGCAGTACTTC. The V call is TRBV11-1, the J call TRBJ2-7, with D perhaps matching TRBD1 (5 bases). V was trimmed by 5 bases and J by 7 bases, leaving 15 bases between them. Per germline, CDR1 SGHAT and CDR2 FQDESV (reference sequence). The CDR3 is 13 amino acids. Variable domain in full (rest from reference TRBV11-1 and TRBJ2-7): EAEVAQSPRYKITEKSQAVAFWCDPISGHATLYWYRQILGQGPELLVQFQDESVVDDSQLPKDRFSAERLKGVDSTLKIQPAELGDSAMYLCASSPRQWREQYFGPGTRLTVT.

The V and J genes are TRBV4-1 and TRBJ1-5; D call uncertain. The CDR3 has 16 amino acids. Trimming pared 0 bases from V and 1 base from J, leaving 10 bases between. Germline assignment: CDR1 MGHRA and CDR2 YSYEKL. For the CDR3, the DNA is TGCGCCAGCAGCCAAGATCCCAGGCCGAGCAATCAGCCCCAGCATTTT. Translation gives CASSQDPRPSNQPQHF.

The CDR3 sequence is CASSYQGQGDQPQHF. CDR3 DNA sequence: TGTGCCAGCTCCTACCAGGGACAGGGGGATCAGCCCCAGCATTTT. The V and J genes are TRBV18 and TRBJ1-5; 11 nucleotides match TRBD1. Trimming took 6 bases from V and 5 from J; bases not matched to a gene: 6. This CDR3 spans 15 amino acids. CDR1 and CDR2 from the germline V gene are KGHSH and LQKENI.

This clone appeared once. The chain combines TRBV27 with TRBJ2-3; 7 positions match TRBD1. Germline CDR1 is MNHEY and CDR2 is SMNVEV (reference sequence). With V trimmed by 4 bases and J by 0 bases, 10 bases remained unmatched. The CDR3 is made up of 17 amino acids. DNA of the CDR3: TGTGCCAGCAGTTACTTACGAGGGGGCGTTAGCACAGATACGCAGTATTTT. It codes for CASSYLRGGVSTDTQYF.

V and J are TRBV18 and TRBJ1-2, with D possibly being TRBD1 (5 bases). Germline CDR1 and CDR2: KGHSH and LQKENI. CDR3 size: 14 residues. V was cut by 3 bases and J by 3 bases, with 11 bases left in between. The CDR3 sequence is CASSPAPGYYGYTF. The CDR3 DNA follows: TGTGCCAGCTCACCTGCCCCAGGGTACTATGGCTACACCTTC.

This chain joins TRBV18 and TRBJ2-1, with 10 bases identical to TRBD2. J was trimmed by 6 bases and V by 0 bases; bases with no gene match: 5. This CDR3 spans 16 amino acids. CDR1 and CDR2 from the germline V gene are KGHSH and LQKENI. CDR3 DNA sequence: TGTGCCAGCTCACCACCTCAGAGCGGGGGGGCCAATGAGCAGTTCTTC. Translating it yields CASSPPQSGGANEQFF.

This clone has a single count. The CDR3 coding sequence is TGTGCCTGGGCCCAGGGTAGCAATCAGCCCCAGCATTTT. Translated, it gives CAWAQGSNQPQHF. J is TRBJ1-5 and V is TRBV30; D is possibly TRBD1 (5 bases). The ends were cut back, 5 bases at V and 0 bases at J, with 8 bases in the middle. This CDR3 region has 13 residues. Germline V lookup: CDR1 GTSNPN, CDR2 SVGIG (reference sequence).

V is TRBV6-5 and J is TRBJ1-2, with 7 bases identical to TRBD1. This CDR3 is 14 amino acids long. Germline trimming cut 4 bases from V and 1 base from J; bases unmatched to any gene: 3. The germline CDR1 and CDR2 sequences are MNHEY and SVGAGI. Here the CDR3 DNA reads TGTGCCAGCAGTTCAGACAGGGATAACTATGGCTACACCTTC. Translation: CASSSDRDNYGYTF.

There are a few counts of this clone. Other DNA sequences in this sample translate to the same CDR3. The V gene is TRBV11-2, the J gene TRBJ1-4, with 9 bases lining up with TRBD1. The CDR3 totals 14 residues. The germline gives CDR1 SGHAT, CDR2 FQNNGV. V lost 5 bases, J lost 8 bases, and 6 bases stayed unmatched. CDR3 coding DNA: TGTGCCAGCAGCCTGGGACAGGGATCGGAAAAACTGTTTTTT. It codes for CASSLGQGSEKLFF.

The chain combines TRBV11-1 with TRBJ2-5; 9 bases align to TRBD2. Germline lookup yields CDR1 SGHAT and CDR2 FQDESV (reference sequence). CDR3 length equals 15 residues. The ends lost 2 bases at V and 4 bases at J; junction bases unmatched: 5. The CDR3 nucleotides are TGTGCCAGCAGCTTAATGCGGGGGGGCCGAGAGACCCAGTACTTC. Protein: CASSLMRGGRETQYF.

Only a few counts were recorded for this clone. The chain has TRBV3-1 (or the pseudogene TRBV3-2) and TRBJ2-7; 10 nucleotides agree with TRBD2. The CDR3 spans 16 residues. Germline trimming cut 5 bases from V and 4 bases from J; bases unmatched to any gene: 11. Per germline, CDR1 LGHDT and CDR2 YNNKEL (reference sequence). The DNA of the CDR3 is TGTGCCAGCAGCTCCAGCCTAGCGGGGGAGGGATACGAGCAGTACTTC. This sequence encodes CASSSSLAGEGYEQYF.

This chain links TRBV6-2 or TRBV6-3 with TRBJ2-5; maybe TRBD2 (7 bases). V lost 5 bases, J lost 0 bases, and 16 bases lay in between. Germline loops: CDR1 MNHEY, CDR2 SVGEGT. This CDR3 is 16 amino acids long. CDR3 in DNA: TGTGCCAGCAGTACCCTAGGGGGGGAGTACCAAGAGACCCAGTACTTC. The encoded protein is CASSTLGGEYQETQYF.

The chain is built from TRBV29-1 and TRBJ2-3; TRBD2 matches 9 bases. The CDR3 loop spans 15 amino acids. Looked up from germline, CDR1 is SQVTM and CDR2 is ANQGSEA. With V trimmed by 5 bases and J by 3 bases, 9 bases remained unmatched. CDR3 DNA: TGCAGCGTTCCCTTGGCTAGCGGGGAGACAGATACGCAGTATTTT. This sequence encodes CSVPLASGETDTQYF.

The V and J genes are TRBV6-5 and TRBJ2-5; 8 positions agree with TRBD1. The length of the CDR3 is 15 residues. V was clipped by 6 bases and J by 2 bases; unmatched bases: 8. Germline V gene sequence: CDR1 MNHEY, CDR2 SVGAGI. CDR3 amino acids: CASSLNRGDQETQYF. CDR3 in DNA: TGTGCCAGCAGCCTAAACAGGGGGGATCAAGAGACCCAGTACTTC.

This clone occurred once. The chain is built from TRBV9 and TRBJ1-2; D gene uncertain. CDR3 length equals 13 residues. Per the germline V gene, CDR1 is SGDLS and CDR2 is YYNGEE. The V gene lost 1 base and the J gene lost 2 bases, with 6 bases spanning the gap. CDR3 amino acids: CASSVSQNYGYTF. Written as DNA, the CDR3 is TGTGCCAGCAGCGTATCACAGAACTATGGCTACACCTTC.